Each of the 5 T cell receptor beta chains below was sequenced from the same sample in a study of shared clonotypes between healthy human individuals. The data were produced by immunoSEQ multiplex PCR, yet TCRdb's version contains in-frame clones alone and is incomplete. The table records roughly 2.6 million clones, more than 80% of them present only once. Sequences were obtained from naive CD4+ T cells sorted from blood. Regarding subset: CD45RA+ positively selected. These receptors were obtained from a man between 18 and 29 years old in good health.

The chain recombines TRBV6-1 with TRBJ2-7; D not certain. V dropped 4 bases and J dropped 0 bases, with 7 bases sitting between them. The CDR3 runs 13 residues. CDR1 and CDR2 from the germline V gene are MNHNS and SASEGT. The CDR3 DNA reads TGTGCCAGCAGTGGTCCGGACTCCTACGAGCAGTACTTC. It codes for CASSGPDSYEQYF.

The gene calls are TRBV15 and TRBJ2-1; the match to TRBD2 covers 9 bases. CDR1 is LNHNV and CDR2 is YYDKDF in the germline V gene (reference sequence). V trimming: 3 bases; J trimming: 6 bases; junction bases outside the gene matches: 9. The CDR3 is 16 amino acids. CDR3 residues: CATSSGVASGINEQFF. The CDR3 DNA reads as TGTGCCACCAGCAGTGGGGTGGCTAGCGGGATCAATGAGCAGTTCTTC.

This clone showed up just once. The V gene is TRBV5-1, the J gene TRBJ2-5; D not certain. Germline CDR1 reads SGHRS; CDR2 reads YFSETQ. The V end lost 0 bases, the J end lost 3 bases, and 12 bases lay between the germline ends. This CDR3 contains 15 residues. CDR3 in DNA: TGCGCCAGCAGCTTGGGTAGTAGGGCCGAAGAGACCCAGTACTTC. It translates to CASSLGSRAEETQYF.

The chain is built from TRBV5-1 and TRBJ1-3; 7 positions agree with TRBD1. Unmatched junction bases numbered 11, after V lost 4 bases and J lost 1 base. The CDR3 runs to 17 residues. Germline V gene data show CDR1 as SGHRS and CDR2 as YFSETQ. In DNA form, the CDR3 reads TGCGCCAGCAGCGAGACAGGGAATCGTCGGTCTGGAAACACCATATATTTT. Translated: CASSETGNRRSGNTIYF.

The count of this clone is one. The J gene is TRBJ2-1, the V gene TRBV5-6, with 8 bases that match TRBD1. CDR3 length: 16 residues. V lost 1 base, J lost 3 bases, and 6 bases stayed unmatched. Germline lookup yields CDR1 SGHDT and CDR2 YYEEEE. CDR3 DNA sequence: TGTGCCAGCAGCTTGACGACAGGGGAAATCTACAATGAGCAGTTCTTC. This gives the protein CASSLTTGEIYNEQFF.